One sample yielded the 9 T cell receptor beta chains listed below, sequenced in a study of breast tumors, draining lymph nodes, adjacent tissues. Breast cancer patients provided tissue from their axillary draining lymph nodes. TCRdb fed the multiplex PCR reads into MiXCR, producing one record per CDR3 protein. The sample holds about 110,000 distinct CDR3 sequences; less than 40% are singletons and the top ten take approximately 5%. The sequencing sample was made of axillary lymph node tissue. The receptors shown here come from a female donor with breast cancer. Some clones in this sample may be carry-over from other donors' samples.

Only one count was recorded for this clonotype. Since the CDR3 does not end with the conserved phenylalanine or tryptophan, this likely comes from a read error. No DNA is shown, since the ends of the CDR3 on it are uncertain; the CDR3 is the one TCRdb lists. The chain recombines TRBV13 with TRBJ1-6. Germline V CDR1 and CDR2: PRHDT, FYEKMQ (reference sequence). The CDR3 adds up to 9 amino acids, both ends counted. CDR3 residues: CASSPSPSR.

There are many counts of this clonotype. Possible read error: a much larger clone is one base away. The V call is TRBV20-1, the J call TRBJ1-2, with no clear D. Germline V CDR1 and CDR2: DFQATT, SNEGSKA (reference sequence). The CDR3 has 12 residues. The CDR3 spells CSASSSNYGSTF. In DNA, the CDR3 is TGCAGTGCTAGTTCCAGTAACTATGGCTCCACCTTC.

This clonotype showed up many times. The chain uses TRBV11-1 and TRBJ1-2; D is uncertain. Per germline, CDR1 SGHAT and CDR2 FQDESV (reference sequence). Trimming took 3 bases from V and 6 from J, leaving 14 bases between them. CDR3 size: 14 residues. CDR3 DNA sequence: TGTGCCAGCAGCTTGAAGACGGCGCAGGATGGCTACACCTTC. Protein: CASSLKTAQDGYTF.

In this sample, this clonotype turned up many times. This chain uses TRBV5-6 with TRBJ2-5, with a weak D call TRBD2 (5 bases). The V gene's germline CDR1 is SGHDT and CDR2 YYEEEE. The length of the CDR3 is 15 residues. Trimming pared 1 base from V and 1 base from J, leaving 11 bases between. Here the CDR3 DNA reads TGTGCCAGCAGCTTGTTCGAAGCGGCCCAAGAGACCCAGTACTTC. The encoded protein is CASSLFEAAQETQYF.

This clonotype was counted many times. Here the CDR3 reads CSAPGRKEQFF. CDR3 sequence (DNA): TGCAGTGCTCCAGGGAGAAAAGAGCAGTTCTTC. V gene TRBV20-1 combines with J gene TRBJ2-1; either TRBD1 or TRBD2 may fit D (5 bases each). There are 11 residues in the CDR3. Trimming took 5 bases from V and 10 from J, leaving 12 bases between them. The germline V gene encodes CDR1 DFQATT and CDR2 SNEGSKA (reference sequence).

This clonotype was detected ten times or more. The chain carries TRBV19 and TRBJ2-3; TRBD2 matches at 12 bases. V shed 3 bases, J shed 0 bases, and the junction held 10 bases outside the gene matches. The CDR3 has 19 residues. CDR1 and CDR2 (germline): LNHDA, SQIVND (reference sequence). The CDR3 is CASSILAGGKGDSTDTQYF. The CDR3 region has the DNA TGTGCCAGTAGTATCCTAGCGGGGGGGAAAGGGGACAGCACAGATACGCAGTATTTT. Looking up the rest from reference TRBV19 and TRBJ2-3 gives the full variable domain: DGGITQSPKYLFRKEGQNVTLSCEQNLNHDAMYWYRQDPGQGLRLIYYSQIVNDFQKGDIAEGYSVSREKKESFPLTVTSAQKNPTAFYLCASSILAGGKGDSTDTQYFGPGTRLTVL.

This clonotype occurred many times. The chain recombines TRBV6-2 or TRBV6-3 with TRBJ2-3; possible D gene TRBD2, 5 bases. V gave up 8 bases and J gave up 0 bases, with 9 bases separating them. CDR1 and CDR2 (germline): MNHEY, SVGEGT. The length of the CDR3 is 13 residues. CDR3 nucleotides: TGTGCCAGCGCAAGGGAGAGCACAGATACGCAGTATTTT. Amino acid sequence: CASARESTDTQYF.

The chain carries TRBV24-1 and TRBJ2-1, with 12 bases fitting TRBD2. In germline, CDR1 is KGHDR, CDR2 SFDVKD. Germline trimming cut 5 bases from V and 4 bases from J; bases unmatched to any gene: 5. This CDR3 has 16 amino acids. CDR3 sequence: CATSATSGGPYNEQFF. The CDR3 DNA reads TGTGCCACCAGTGCTACTAGCGGGGGGCCGTACAATGAGCAGTTCTTC.

About this clonotype itself: Possible read error: a much larger clone is one base away. The chain employs TRBV20-1 and TRBJ2-1, with D perhaps TRBD2 (6 bases). V was shortened by 0 bases and J by 9 bases, with 15 bases between the two germline ends. The germline V gene encodes CDR1 DFQATT and CDR2 SNEGSKA (reference sequence). This CDR3 is 14 amino acids long. This CDR3 is CSARDDGRGTEQFF. The CDR3, as DNA: TGCAGTGCTAGAGATGACGGGAGAGGTACTGAGCAGTTCTTC.